This T cell receptor beta chain is from a study of blood T cell repertoires in COVID-19 (dated by TCRdb to between 2020 and 2021). About the investigation overall: Samples from collaborators originated in the United States, Italy and Spain and spanned both the acute and convalescent phases of COVID-19. Deeply sampled blood TCRbeta repertoires from subjects exposed to, actively infected with, or recovered from COVID-19 were included in the dataset. A de-identified subject ID, COVID-19 status, age in years and sex were almost always included in the sample metadata. The repertoires were made available in a free public database intended to serve as a resource for research on the immune response to SARS-CoV-2. The samples were drawn from two sources: the first 160 participants of the ongoing ImmuneRACE study, and 1,200 or so subjects contributed by 6 global collaborators. Where available, HLA class I and class II types were taken from metadata supplied by the sample provider and were not determined by assay-based typing. The prospective study material was composed of cDNA or gDNA derived from T cells, B-cell-depleted T cells, or PBMCs.

From cysteine to phenylalanine, the CDR3 is 15 amino acids long. Of the read, only the CDR3 DNA is kept; its 45 bases are in frame from base 1. Relative to germline, V is 3 bases shorter and J is 7 bases shorter, with 16 bases between their ends. Taken from the germline V gene (reference sequence), the CDR1 and CDR2 loops are LNHDA and SQIVND. Collaborating institutions collected whole blood in K2EDTA tubes following their own protocols. For TCRbeta analysis, collaborator samples were shipped as frozen whole blood, as isolated PBMCs, or as DNA extracted from either sample type. TCRbeta CDR3 regions were amplified from genomic DNA by means of the immunoSEQ Assay, a bias-controlled multiplex PCR. As for the original processing: The number of nucleated cells in each sample was estimated from the amplification of reference gene primers within the assay. To quantify the absolute abundance of each unique TCRbeta CDR3 rearrangement, sequence reads were collapsed and filtered. For each sample, productive Simpson clonality was calculated as the square root of Simpson's diversity index across productive rearrangements. Held by TCRdb, this immuneACCESS table contains in-frame sequences only and omits some clones. Under half of the omission traces to an unresolved V gene where checked; the cause of the rest is unknown. V and J calls and clone size are as listed in that table; D and trimming were resolved from the DNA. The sample records roughly 230,000 clones, around 81% of which are singletons. Of the sample, 5.5% to 8% falls within the top ten clones.

On the study overall, not on this receptor specifically: How much clinical and demographic metadata was included differed by source and by participant, and the metadata was provided uncurated.

Note on this clone: The antigen it binds to is not known. There are no base qualities to consult, and no much larger clone falls within one base.

The chain is made from TRBV19 and TRBJ1-5; the D gene is perhaps TRBD1, on 5 matching bases. The sequencing sample was made of peripheral blood. This TCR was sampled from a woman aged 60 to 75 with active or convalescent COVID-19. The nucleotide sequence is given as TGTGCCAGTAGTATCATGCCAGGGCCTATACAGCCCCAGCATTTT. Translated, it gives CASSIMPGPIQPQHF.